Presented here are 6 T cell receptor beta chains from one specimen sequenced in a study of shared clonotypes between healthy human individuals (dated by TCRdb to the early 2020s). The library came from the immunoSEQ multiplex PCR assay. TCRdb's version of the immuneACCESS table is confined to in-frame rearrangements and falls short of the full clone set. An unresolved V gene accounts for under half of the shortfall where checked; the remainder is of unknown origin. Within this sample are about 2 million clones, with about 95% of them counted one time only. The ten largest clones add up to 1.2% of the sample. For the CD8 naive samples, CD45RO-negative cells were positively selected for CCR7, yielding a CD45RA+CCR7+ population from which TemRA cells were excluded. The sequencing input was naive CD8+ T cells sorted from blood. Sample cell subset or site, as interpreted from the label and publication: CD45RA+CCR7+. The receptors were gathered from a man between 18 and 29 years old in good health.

CDR3 sequence: CASSVGQGTGFGYTF. CDR3 in DNA: TGTGCCAGCAGTGTGGGACAGGGGACGGGTTTTGGCTACACCTTC. This rearrangement joins TRBV25-1 to TRBJ1-2; the match to TRBD1 covers 10 bases. After removal of 4 bases from V and 7 bases from J, the junction contained 9 bases not matched to a gene. Per germline, CDR1 MGHDK and CDR2 SYGVNS. CDR3 length: 15 residues.

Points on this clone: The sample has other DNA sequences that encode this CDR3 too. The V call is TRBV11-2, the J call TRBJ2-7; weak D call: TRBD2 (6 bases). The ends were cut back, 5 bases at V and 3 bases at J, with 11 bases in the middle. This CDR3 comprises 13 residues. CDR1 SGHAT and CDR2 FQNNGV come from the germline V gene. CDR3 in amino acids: CASSPGTGYEQYF. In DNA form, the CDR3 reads TGTGCCAGCAGCCCCGGGACTGGCTACGAGCAGTACTTC. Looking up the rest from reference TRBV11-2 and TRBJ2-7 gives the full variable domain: EAGVAQSPRYKIIEKRQSVAFWCNPISGHATLYWYQQILGQGPKLLIQFQNNGVVDDSQLPKDRFSAERLKGVDSTLKIQPAKLEDSAVYLCASSPGTGYEQYFGPGTRLTVT.

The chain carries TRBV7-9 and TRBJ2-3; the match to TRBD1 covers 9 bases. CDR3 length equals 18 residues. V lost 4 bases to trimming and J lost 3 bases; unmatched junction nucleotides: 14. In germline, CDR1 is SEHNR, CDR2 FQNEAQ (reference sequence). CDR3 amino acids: CASSSVAGTGHSTDTQYF. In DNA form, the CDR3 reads TGTGCCAGCAGCTCAGTTGCCGGGACAGGGCATTCGACAGATACGCAGTATTTT.

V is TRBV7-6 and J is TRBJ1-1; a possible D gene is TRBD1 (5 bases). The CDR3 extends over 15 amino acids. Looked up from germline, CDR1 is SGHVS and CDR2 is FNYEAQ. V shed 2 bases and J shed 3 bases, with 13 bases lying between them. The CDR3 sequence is CASSLFPGTDTEAFF. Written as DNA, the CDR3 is TGTGCCAGCAGCTTATTCCCAGGGACGGACACTGAAGCTTTCTTT.

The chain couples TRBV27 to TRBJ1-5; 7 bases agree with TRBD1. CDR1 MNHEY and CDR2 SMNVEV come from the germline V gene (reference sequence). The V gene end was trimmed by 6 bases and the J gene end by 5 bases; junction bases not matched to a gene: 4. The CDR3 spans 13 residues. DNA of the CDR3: TGTGCCAGCAGCGGGACAGTTGATCAGCCCCAGCATTTT. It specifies CASSGTVDQPQHF.

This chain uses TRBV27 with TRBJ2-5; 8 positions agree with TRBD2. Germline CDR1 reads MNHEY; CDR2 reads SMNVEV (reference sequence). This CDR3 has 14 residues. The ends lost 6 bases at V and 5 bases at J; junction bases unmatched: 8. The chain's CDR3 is CASSAGGLGETQYF. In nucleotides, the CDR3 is TGTGCCAGCAGCGCGGGGGGCCTGGGGGAGACCCAGTACTTC.